A selection of T cell receptor beta chains follows, all from one sample in a study of T cells in tuberculosis. Measured with immunoSEQ multiplex PCR; TCRdb has only the in-frame clones, and not every one. The data contain about 54,000 clones, around 90% of them singletons. The sequencing input was CD1b-GMM tetramer-negative cells sorted from PBMCs. The receptors shown here come from an adult woman with latent tuberculosis. Each CDR3 is given without its conserved first and last residue. Each record gives: clone size, V gene, J gene, CDR3 length, CDR3 protein. Only part of the rows carry a size: once, few, many, or a class if the clone is expanded.

clone size: few
V gene: TRBV13
J gene: TRBJ1-1
CDR3 length: 13
CDR3 protein: ASSRGQGQITEAF

clone size: -
V gene: TRBV5-1
J gene: TRBJ1-5
CDR3 length: 13
CDR3 protein: ASSPTGDSDQPQH

clone size: once
V gene: TRBV2
J gene: TRBJ2-5
CDR3 length: 15
CDR3 protein: ASSEPRASGRGETQY

clone size: -
V gene: TRBV7-2
J gene: TRBJ1-5
CDR3 length: 12
CDR3 protein: ASSSTGSHQPQH

clone size: -
V gene: TRBV11-1
J gene: TRBJ2-3
CDR3 length: 12
CDR3 protein: ASSLDLGTDTQY

clone size: -
V gene: TRBV9
J gene: TRBJ2-1
CDR3 length: 16
CDR3 protein: ASSETSGGAGGYNEQF

clone size: -
V gene: TRBV4-2
J gene: TRBJ1-1
CDR3 length: 16
CDR3 protein: ASSQEVGAALVNTEAF

clone size: -
V gene: TRBV30
J gene: TRBJ2-1
CDR3 length: 10
CDR3 protein: AWSRGGNEQF

clone size: -
V gene: TRBV18
J gene: TRBJ2-5
CDR3 length: 11
CDR3 protein: ASSPGSQETQY

clone size: -
V gene: TRBV27
J gene: TRBJ1-1
CDR3 length: 9
CDR3 protein: ASGTYPEAF

clone size: -
V gene: TRBV10-3
J gene: TRBJ2-2
CDR3 length: 14
CDR3 protein: AISELLAGISGELF

clone size: -
V gene: TRBV2
J gene: TRBJ2-5
CDR3 length: 12
CDR3 protein: ASSEPRPPETQY

clone size: -
V gene: TRBV7-2
J gene: TRBJ1-2
CDR3 length: 10
CDR3 protein: ASSFDSYGYT

clone size: -
V gene: TRBV4-3
J gene: TRBJ2-3
CDR3 length: 13
CDR3 protein: ASSREGGDTDTQY